This T cell receptor beta chain was observed in a study of beta chain features in type 1 diabetes. Findings and caveats of the study: TCRB repertoires of naive, central memory and Treg cells appeared more similar among patients than among healthy donors. Short templates might get an advantage during PCR, and this would be equal in patients and controls.

CDR1 SGHAT and CDR2 FQNNGV come from the germline V gene. With 6 bases clipped from V and 3 bases from J, the junction kept 13 bases outside the gene matches. This CDR3 is built from 16 residues. The table lists this clone with a few counts. Its antigen is unknown. Sort purity for all populations was recorded as exceeding 98%. Sequencing targeted expressed TCRB transcripts, as all isolated RNA had been reverse transcribed. Reads from naive, central memory and regulatory T cell samples averaged around 4 million. Clones were read by immunoSEQ multiplex PCR, and TCRdb kept only the in-frame ones, dropping some. Counted here are around 320,000 clones, 13% to 15% occurring once; the ten biggest clones make up over 5.5%.

The receptor was derived from a young man in good health. The chain is built from TRBV11-2 and TRBJ2-7, with 8 bases fitting TRBD1. The specimen was central memory CD4+ T cells from blood. In nucleotides, the CDR3 is TGTGCCAGCAGGAGAGGGACAGGTGTATCAGTCTACGAGCAGTACTTC. This sequence encodes CASRRGTGVSVYEQYF.